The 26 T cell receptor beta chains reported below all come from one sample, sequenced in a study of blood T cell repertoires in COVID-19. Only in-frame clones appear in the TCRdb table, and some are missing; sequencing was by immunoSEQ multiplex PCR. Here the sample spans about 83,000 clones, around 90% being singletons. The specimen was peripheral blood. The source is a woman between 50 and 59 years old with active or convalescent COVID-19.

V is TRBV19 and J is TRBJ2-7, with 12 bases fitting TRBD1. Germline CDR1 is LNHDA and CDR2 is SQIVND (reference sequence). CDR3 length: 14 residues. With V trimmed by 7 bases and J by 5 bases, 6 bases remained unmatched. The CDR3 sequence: CASTPGQGANEQYF. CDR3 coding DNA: TGTGCCAGTACTCCGGGACAGGGGGCCAACGAGCAGTACTTC.

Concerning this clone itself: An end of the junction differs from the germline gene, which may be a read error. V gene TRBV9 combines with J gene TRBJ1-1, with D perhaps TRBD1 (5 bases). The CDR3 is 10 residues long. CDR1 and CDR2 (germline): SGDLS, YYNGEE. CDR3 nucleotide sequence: TGTGCCAGCAGCGACCCCAGGGCCCCCTTT. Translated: CASSDPRAPF.

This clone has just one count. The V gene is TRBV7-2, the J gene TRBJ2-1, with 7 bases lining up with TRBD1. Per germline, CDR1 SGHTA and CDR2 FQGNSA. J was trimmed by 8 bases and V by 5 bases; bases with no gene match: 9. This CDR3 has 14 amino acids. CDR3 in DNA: TGTGCCAGCAGCCGGATACAGGGGAGCCATGAGCAGTTCTTC. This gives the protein CASSRIQGSHEQFF.

CDR3 amino acids: CASSQYRTSGYTDTQYF. In nucleotides, the CDR3 is TGTGCCAGCAGCCAATACCGGACTAGCGGGTACACAGATACGCAGTATTTT. J is TRBJ2-3 and V is TRBV7-9; 11 bases are shared with TRBD2. The CDR3 contains 17 residues. Germline lookup yields CDR1 SEHNR and CDR2 FQNEAQ (reference sequence). V lost 5 bases, J lost 2 bases, and 9 bases stayed unmatched.

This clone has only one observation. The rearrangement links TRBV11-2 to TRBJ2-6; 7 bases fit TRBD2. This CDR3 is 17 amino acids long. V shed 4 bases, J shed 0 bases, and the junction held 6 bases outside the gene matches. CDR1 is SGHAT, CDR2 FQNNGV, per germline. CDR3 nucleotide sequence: TGTGCCAGCAGCTCGGGGGGTGCCAGCTCTGGGGCCAACGTCCTGACTTTC. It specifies CASSSGGASSGANVLTF.

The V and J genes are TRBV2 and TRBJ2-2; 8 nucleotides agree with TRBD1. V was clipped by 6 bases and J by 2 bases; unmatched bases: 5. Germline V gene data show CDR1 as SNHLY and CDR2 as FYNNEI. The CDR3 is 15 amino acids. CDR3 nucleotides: TGTGCCAGCAGCCCACAGGGGGGTAACACCGGGGAGCTGTTTTTT. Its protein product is CASSPQGGNTGELFF.

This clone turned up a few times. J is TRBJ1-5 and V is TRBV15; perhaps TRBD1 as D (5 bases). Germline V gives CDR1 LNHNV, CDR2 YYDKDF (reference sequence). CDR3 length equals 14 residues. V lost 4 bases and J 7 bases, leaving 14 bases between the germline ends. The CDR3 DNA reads TGTGCCACCAGCATTCCCGGGGGTGGCCAGCCCCAGCATTTT. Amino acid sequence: CATSIPGGGQPQHF. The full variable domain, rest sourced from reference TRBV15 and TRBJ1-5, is DAMVIQNPRYQVTQFGKPVTLSCSQTLNHNVMYWYQQKSSQAPKLLFHYYDKDFNNEADTPDNFQSRRPNTSFCFLDIRSPGLGDTAMYLCATSIPGGGQPQHFGDGTRLSIL.

The CDR3 DNA sequence: TGTGCCAGCAGCCCGCCTCGGAGGATTGTGGGGAGTGATAACTATGGCTACACCTTC. It encodes CASSPPRRIVGSDNYGYTF. The J gene is TRBJ1-2, the V gene TRBV7-9; D is unclear. The CDR3 spans 19 residues. Between the trimmed V and J ends, which lost 5 bases and 1 base, there was a span of 26 bases. Per germline, CDR1 SEHNR and CDR2 FQNEAQ (reference sequence).

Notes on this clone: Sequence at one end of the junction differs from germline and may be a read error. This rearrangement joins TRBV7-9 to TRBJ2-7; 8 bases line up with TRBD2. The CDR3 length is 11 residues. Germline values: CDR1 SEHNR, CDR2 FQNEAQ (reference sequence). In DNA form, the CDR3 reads TGTGCCAGCAGGTCGCGGGAGGCCATTGTCTTC. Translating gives CASRSREAIVF.

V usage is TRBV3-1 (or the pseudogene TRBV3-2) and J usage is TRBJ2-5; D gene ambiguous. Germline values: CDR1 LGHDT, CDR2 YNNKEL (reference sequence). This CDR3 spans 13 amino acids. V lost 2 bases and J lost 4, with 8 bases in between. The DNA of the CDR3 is TGTGCCAGCAGCCAACCGCGTGGAGAGACCCAGTACTTC. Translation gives CASSQPRGETQYF.

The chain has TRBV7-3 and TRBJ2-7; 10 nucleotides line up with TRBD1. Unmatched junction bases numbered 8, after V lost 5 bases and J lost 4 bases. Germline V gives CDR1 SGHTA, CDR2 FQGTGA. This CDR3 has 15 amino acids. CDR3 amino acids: CASSPVPGQGYEQYF. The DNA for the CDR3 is TGTGCCAGCAGCCCCGTCCCGGGACAGGGGTACGAGCAGTACTTC. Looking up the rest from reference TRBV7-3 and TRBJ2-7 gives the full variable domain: GAGVSQTPSNKVTEKGKYVELRCDPISGHTALYWYRQSLGQGPEFLIYFQGTGAADDSGLPNDRFFAVRPEGSVSTLKIQRTERGDSAVYLCASSPVPGQGYEQYFGPGTRLTVT.

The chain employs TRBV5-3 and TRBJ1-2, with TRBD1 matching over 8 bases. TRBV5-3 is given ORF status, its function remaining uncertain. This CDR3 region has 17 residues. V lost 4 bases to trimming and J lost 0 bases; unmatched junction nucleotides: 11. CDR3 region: CARSARTGWGANYGYTF. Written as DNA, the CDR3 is TGTGCCAGAAGCGCCCGGACAGGGTGGGGGGCTAACTATGGCTACACCTTC.

CDR3 coding DNA: TGTGCCAGCAGCCCGCGGGGGTTAGAAGAGACCCAGTACTTC. Translating gives CASSPRGLEETQYF. The chain is built from TRBV7-3 and TRBJ2-5; 7 nucleotides agree with TRBD2. CDR3 size: 14 residues. Germline CDR1 SGHTA, CDR2 FQGTGA. The junction had 6 bases not matched to a gene; V was cut back by 5 bases and J by 3 bases.

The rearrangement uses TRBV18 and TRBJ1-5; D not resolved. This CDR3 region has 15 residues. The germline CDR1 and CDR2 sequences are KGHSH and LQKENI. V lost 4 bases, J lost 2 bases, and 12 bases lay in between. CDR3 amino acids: CASSLQERGNQPQHF. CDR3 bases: TGTGCCAGCTCACTTCAGGAGAGGGGCAATCAGCCCCAGCATTTT. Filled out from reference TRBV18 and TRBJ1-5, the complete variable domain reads NAGVMQNPRHLVRRRGQEARLRCSPMKGHSHVYWYRQLPEEGLKFMVYLQKENIIDESGMPKERFSAEFPKEGPSILRIQQVVRGDSAAYFCASSLQERGNQPQHFGDGTRLSIL.

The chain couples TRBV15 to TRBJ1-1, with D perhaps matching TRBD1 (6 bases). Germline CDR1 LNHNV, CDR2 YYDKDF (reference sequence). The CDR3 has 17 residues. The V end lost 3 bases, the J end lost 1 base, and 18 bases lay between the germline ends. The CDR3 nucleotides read TGTGCCACCAGCAGGACTGGGAGGGGGACGGGGAACACTGAAGCTTTCTTT. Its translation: CATSRTGRGTGNTEAFF.

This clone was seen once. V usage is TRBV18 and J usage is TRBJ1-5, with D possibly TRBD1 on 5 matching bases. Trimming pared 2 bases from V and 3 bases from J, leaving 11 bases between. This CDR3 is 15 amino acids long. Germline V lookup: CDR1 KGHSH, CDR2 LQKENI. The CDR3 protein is CASSPIDSLNQPQHF. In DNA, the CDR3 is TGTGCCAGCTCACCAATTGACAGCCTCAATCAGCCCCAGCATTTT.

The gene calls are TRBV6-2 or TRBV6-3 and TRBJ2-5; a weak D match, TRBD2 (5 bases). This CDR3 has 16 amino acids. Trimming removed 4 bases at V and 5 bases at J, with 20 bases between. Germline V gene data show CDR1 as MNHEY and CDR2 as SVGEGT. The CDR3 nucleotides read TGTGCCAGCAGTTCGGTCCACGAGGGCTTTGGCGAGACCCAGTACTTC. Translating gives CASSSVHEGFGETQYF.

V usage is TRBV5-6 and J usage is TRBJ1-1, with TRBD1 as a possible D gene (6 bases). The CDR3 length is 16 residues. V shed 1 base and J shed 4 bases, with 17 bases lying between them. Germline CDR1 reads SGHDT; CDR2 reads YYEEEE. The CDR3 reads CASSLFLAGAGTEAFF. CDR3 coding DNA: TGTGCCAGCAGCTTGTTTTTAGCAGGGGCCGGCACTGAAGCTTTCTTT.

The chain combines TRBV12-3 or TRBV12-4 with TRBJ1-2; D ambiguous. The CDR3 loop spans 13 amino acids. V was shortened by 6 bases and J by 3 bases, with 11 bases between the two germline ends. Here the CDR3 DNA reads TGTGCCAGCAGCCCGGAGTCGGACTATGGCTACACCTTC. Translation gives CASSPESDYGYTF.

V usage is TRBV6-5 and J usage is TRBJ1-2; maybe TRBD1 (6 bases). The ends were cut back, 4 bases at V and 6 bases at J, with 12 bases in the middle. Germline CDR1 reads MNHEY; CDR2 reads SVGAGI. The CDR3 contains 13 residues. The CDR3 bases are TGTGCCAGCAGTTTAACAGGGAAGGATGGCTACACCTTC. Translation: CASSLTGKDGYTF.

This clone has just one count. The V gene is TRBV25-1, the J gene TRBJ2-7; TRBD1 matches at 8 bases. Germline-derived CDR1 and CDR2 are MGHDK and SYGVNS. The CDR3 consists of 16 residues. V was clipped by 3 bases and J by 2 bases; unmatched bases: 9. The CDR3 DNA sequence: TGTGCCAGCAGTGATTCGGGGGTCAGGGGGCCCTACGAGCAGTACTTC. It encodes CASSDSGVRGPYEQYF.

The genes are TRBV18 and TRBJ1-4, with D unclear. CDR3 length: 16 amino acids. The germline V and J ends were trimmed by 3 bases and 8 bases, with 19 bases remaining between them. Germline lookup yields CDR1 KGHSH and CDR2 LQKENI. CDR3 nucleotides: TGTGCCAGCTCACCCCCTTATCCCCATGGCGGCGAAAAACTGTTTTTT. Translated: CASSPPYPHGGEKLFF. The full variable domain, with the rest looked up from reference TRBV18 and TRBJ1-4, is NAGVMQNPRHLVRRRGQEARLRCSPMKGHSHVYWYRQLPEEGLKFMVYLQKENIIDESGMPKERFSAEFPKEGPSILRIQQVVRGDSAAYFCASSPPYPHGGEKLFFGSGTQLSVL.

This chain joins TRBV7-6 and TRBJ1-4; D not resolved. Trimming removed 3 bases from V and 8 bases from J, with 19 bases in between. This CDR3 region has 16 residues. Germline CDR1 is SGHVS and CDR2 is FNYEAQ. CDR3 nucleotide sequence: TGTGCCAGCAGCTTGGGGTCCCTAGGCAGAGGGGAAAAACTGTTTTTT. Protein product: CASSLGSLGRGEKLFF.

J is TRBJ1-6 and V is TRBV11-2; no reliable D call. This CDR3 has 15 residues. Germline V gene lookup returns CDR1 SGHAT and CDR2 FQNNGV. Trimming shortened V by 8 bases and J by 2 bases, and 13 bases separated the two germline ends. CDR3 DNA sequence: TGTGCCAGCTCCGGCGGGAAGCCCTATAATTCACCCCTCCACTTT. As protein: CASSGGKPYNSPLHF.

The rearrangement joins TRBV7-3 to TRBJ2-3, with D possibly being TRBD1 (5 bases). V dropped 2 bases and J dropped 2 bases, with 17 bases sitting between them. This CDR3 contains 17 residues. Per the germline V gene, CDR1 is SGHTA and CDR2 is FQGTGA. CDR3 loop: CASSLLGAGVVTDTQYF. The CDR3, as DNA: TGTGCCAGCAGCTTACTAGGGGCCGGCGTTGTCACAGATACGCAGTATTTT.

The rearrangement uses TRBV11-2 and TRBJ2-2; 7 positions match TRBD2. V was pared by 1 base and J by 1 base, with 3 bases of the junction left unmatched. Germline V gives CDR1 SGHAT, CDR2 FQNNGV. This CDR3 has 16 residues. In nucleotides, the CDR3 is TGTGCCAGCAGCTTAGGGCCTAGCGGGAACACCGGGGAGCTGTTTTTT. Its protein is CASSLGPSGNTGELFF.